This entry features one T cell receptor (beta chain) sequence. The protocol was immunoSEQ multiplex PCR, while the TCRdb copy is restricted to in-frame clones and leaves out a portion. Among fewer than 150,000 clones, about 84% were seen once, and the ten largest hold 8.8%. This sample is drawn from a study of blood T cell repertoires in COVID-19. Study overall: Sites across the United States, Italy and Spain contributed samples from acute and convalescent COVID-19.

This CDR3 is 13 amino acids long. Germline values: CDR1 GTSNPN, CDR2 SVGIG (reference sequence). The junction had 7 bases not matched to a gene; V was cut back by 3 bases and J by 6 bases. Sequenced material: peripheral blood. V and J are TRBV30 and TRBJ1-1, with 7 bases matching TRBD1. The sequence derives from a woman aged 80 or over in a cohort sampled during active or convalescent COVID-19. CDR3 nucleotides: TGTGCCTGGAGCCCCAGGGGGACGGCTGAAGCTTTCTTT. As protein: CAWSPRGTAEAFF.